This T cell receptor (beta chain) was recovered during a study of spatial heterogeneity in lung cancer. Study-level information: A strong correlation was found between TCR transcript counts in tumor regions and a T cell module score derived from matched bulk RNA-seq.

The time point is: sample taken at primary tumor resection. This clonotype was counted at least ten times. What it binds is not known. Since the library was made to target alpha chains, this beta chain is a stray read and its abundance is not meaningful. Study-wide findings and caveats: The number of expanded tumor alpha and beta chains correlated with mutation number.

TCRdb reprocessed the 5' RACE reads via MiXCR and lists one record per CDR3 protein. The sample records about 3,500 distinct CDR3 sequences, roughly 5.5% being singletons. Deletions cut 5 bases from V and 4 bases from J, with 14 bases between. Germline V gene lookup returns CDR1 SEHNR and CDR2 FQNEAQ (reference sequence). The CDR3 loop spans 14 amino acids. The chain joins TRBV7-9 to TRBJ2-5, with D possibly TRBD2 on 5 matching bases. This sample comprised lung tumor tissue, obtained at surgery. The sequence derives from a female donor with early-stage non-small cell lung cancer. The CDR3 here is CASSQGQGRETQYF. The CDR3 nucleotides read TGTGCCAGCAGCCAAGGGCAAGGGAGAGAGACCCAGTACTTC.